These 29 T cell receptor beta chains originate from one sample sequenced in a study. Each CDR3 protein gets one entry after TCRdb re-called the RT-PCR reads with MiXCR. Of about 680,000 distinct CDR3 sequences in the sample, more than 13% were seen once. The specimen was memory CD4+ T cells from blood. These receptors all come from a female donor in good health, serving as a healthy control.

The V and J genes are TRBV30 and TRBJ1-3, with TRBD1 identical over 9 bases. Germline V gene data show CDR1 as GTSNPN and CDR2 as SVGIG (reference sequence). The V segment lost 7 bases and the J segment 0 bases; nucleotides outside the gene matches: 4. The CDR3 runs 14 residues. The CDR3 is CAYDRGTSGNTIYF. CDR3 sequence (DNA): TGTGCCTACGACAGGGGGACCTCTGGAAACACCATATATTTT.

J is TRBJ2-2 and V is TRBV18, with D possibly being TRBD2 (5 bases). The CDR3 sequence is 14 residues long. V lost 1 base and J lost 6, with 9 bases in between. The germline V gene encodes CDR1 KGHSH and CDR2 LQKENI. This chain's CDR3 is CASSPREGAGELFF. The CDR3, as DNA: TGTGCCAGCTCACCACGAGAGGGTGCCGGGGAGCTGTTTTTT.

This clonotype has a count of ten or more. The rearrangement uses TRBV5-1 and TRBJ2-1; 7 bases agree with TRBD2. The V and J ends lost 2 bases and 2 bases, in that order; junction bases with no gene match: 7. Germline V CDR1 and CDR2: SGHRS, YFSETQ. CDR3 size: 16 residues. The CDR3 bases are TGCGCCAGCAGCTTCGTGACGGGGGGAACCTACAATGAGCAGTTCTTC. As protein: CASSFVTGGTYNEQFF.

The CDR3, as DNA: TGTGCCAGCGGACTAGGGACAGAAAAGACCGGGGAGCTGTTTTTT. Translated, it gives CASGLGTEKTGELFF. V is TRBV12-3 or TRBV12-4 and J is TRBJ2-2, with D perhaps TRBD1 or TRBD2 (7 bases each). V lost 8 bases and J 5 bases, leaving 18 bases between the germline ends. The CDR3 consists of 15 residues.

The rearrangement joins TRBV19 to TRBJ1-5; D gene unclear. CDR3 length equals 17 residues. Trimming took 4 bases from V and 4 from J, leaving 20 bases between them. CDR1 is LNHDA, CDR2 SQIVND, per germline (reference sequence). Written as DNA, the CDR3 is TGTGCCAGTAGTAGGGAAGGGATGTTCGAACTGAATCAGCCCCAGCATTTT. Translation gives CASSREGMFELNQPQHF.

This clonotype has a count of ten or more. The chain employs TRBV6-5 and TRBJ1-6, with D maybe TRBD1 (5 bases). Germline V gene data show CDR1 as MNHEY and CDR2 as SVGAGI. There are 14 residues in the CDR3. Between the trimmed V and J ends, which lost 2 bases and 6 bases, there was a span of 8 bases. CDR3 residues: CASSYEGPNSPLHF. The CDR3 nucleotides are TGTGCCAGCAGTTACGAGGGACCTAATTCACCCCTCCACTTT.

V is TRBV6-1 and J is TRBJ1-5; D remains unclear. The CDR3 is 12 residues long. V shed 2 bases and J shed 11 bases, with 10 bases lying between them. Germline CDR1 reads MNHNS; CDR2 reads SASEGT. The CDR3 DNA reads TGTGCCAGCAGTGAACGGTGGCAAACCCAGCATTTT. Translated: CASSERWQTQHF.

The chain links TRBV10-3 to TRBJ2-7; the D call may be TRBD1 or TRBD2 (5 bases each). CDR1 and CDR2 from the germline V gene are ENHRY and SYGVKD. This CDR3 is built from 13 residues. V shed 5 bases and J shed 7 bases, with 15 bases lying between them. CDR3 coding DNA: TGTGCCATCAGTTTACAGGTTGAGGGAGAGCAGTACTTC. Its protein product is CAISLQVEGEQYF.

V is TRBV5-8 and J is TRBJ2-4; D ambiguous. Germline-derived CDR1 and CDR2 are SGHTS and YDEGEE. Trimming removed 3 bases at V and 7 bases at J, with 11 bases between. The CDR3 sequence is 13 residues long. The CDR3 nucleotides are TGTGCCAGCAGCTCCCAACCTGGGAACATTCAGTACTTC. Translation gives CASSSQPGNIQYF. The full variable domain, rest sourced from reference TRBV5-8 and TRBJ2-4, is EAGVTQSPTHLIKTRGQQATLRCSPISGHTSVYWYQQALGLGLQFLLWYDEGEERNRGNFPPRFSGRQFPNYSSELNVNALELEDSALYLCASSSQPGNIQYFGAGTRLSVL.

In this sample, this clonotype turned up a few times. V usage is TRBV5-1 and J usage is TRBJ1-2; no firm D call. CDR3 size: 14 residues. Trimming left V 0 bases short and J 2 bases short, with 8 bases between. The germline V gene has CDR1 SGHRS and CDR2 YFSETQ. CDR3 sequence reads: CASSLDTYNYGYTF. The DNA for the CDR3 is TGCGCCAGCAGCTTGGACACTTACAACTATGGCTACACCTTC.

This clonotype was seen many times. Its ends do not fully match the called genes, so a read error is possible. The V call is TRBV7-2, the J call TRBJ2-1; D perhaps matches TRBD1 (7 bases). This CDR3 has 14 residues. Germline V gene lookup returns CDR1 SGHTA and CDR2 FQGNSA. CDR3 sequence reads: CASTLGGGYKEQFF. In DNA, the CDR3 is TGTGCCAGCACCCTAGGAGGGGGCTACAAAGAGCAGTTCTTC.

This clonotype was recorded only once. The chain is built from TRBV20-1 and TRBJ1-5, with 9 positions matching TRBD1. CDR1 is DFQATT, CDR2 SNEGSKA, per germline (reference sequence). The CDR3 runs 16 residues. The junction had 14 bases not matched to a gene; V was cut back by 4 bases and J by 7 bases. CDR3 nucleotides: TGCAGTGCTACTCACTCATATAGACAGGGGGAACAGCCCCAGCATTTT. It encodes CSATHSYRQGEQPQHF.

This clonotype was observed at least ten times. CDR3 in amino acids: CASSTGGYNEQFF. Written as DNA, the CDR3 is TGTGCCAGCAGTACGGGGGGATACAATGAGCAGTTCTTC. V is TRBV12-3 or TRBV12-4 and J is TRBJ2-1; 7 bases align to TRBD2. The CDR3 sequence is 13 residues long. J lost 4 bases, V lost 5 bases, and 2 bases had no gene match.

This clonotype has a count of ten or more. The genes are TRBV5-1 and TRBJ2-5; tentatively, D is TRBD2 (5 bases). Germline lookup yields CDR1 SGHRS and CDR2 YFSETQ. The V end was cut by 5 bases, the J end by 3 bases, with 17 bases between. This CDR3 is 15 amino acids long. The CDR3: CASRSGGYAEETQYF. CDR3 DNA sequence: TGCGCCAGCAGGTCGGGCGGGTACGCAGAAGAGACCCAGTACTTC. The complete variable domain, with remaining parts taken from reference TRBV5-1 and TRBJ2-5, reads KAGVTQTPRYLIKTRGQQVTLSCSPISGHRSVSWYQQTPGQGLQFLFEYFSETQRNKGNFPGRFSGRQFSNSRSEMNVSTLELGDSALYLCASRSGGYAEETQYFGPGTRLLVL.

The chain links TRBV28 to TRBJ2-6, with TRBD2 matching over 7 bases. This CDR3 region has 23 residues. V gave up 3 bases and J gave up 0 bases; unmatched junction bases: 23. Looked up from germline, CDR1 is MDHEN and CDR2 is SYDVKM. In DNA, the CDR3 is TGTGCCAGCAGTTTTCCACTCGACGGGAGAGGGGCTAGCGGACTCTCTGGGGCCAACGTCCTGACTTTC. Protein product: CASSFPLDGRGASGLSGANVLTF.

The sample holds a few counts of this clonotype. The genes are TRBV11-2 and TRBJ2-1, with TRBD2 matching over 11 bases. The CDR3 is 14 residues long. The germline V gene encodes CDR1 SGHAT and CDR2 FQNNGV. V shed 0 bases and J 10 bases; nucleotides not matched to a gene: 2. The CDR3 is CASSLDASGREQFF. The CDR3 bases are TGTGCCAGCAGCTTAGATGCTAGCGGGAGGGAGCAGTTCTTC.

The chain carries TRBV30 and TRBJ1-2, with 10 bases lining up with TRBD1. Trimming took 4 bases from V and 5 from J; bases not matched to a gene: 10. The CDR3 totals 15 residues. Germline values: CDR1 GTSNPN, CDR2 SVGIG (reference sequence). The CDR3 reads CAWNAGTGDGYGYTF. The DNA of the CDR3 is TGTGCCTGGAACGCCGGGACAGGGGATGGGTATGGCTACACCTTC.

This clonotype was recorded at least ten times. The V gene is TRBV5-1, the J gene TRBJ2-1; 7 nucleotides agree with TRBD2. This CDR3 has 15 residues. Losses at the gene ends were 4 bases for V and 5 bases for J; bases not matched to a gene: 9. From germline, CDR1 is SGHRS and CDR2 YFSETQ. The CDR3 loop is CASSLRTSEDNEQFF. CDR3 coding DNA: TGCGCCAGCAGCCTAAGGACTAGTGAGGACAATGAGCAGTTCTTC. Supplemented by reference TRBV5-1 and TRBJ2-1, the full variable domain reads KAGVTQTPRYLIKTRGQQVTLSCSPISGHRSVSWYQQTPGQGLQFLFEYFSETQRNKGNFPGRFSGRQFSNSRSEMNVSTLELGDSALYLCASSLRTSEDNEQFFGPGTRLTVL.

This clonotype occurred many times. The rearrangement uses TRBV6-2 or TRBV6-3 and TRBJ1-5; 7 positions match TRBD1. The CDR3 has 18 residues. J gave up 0 bases and V 0 bases, and 8 bases lay outside the gene matches. The germline V gene encodes CDR1 MNHEY and CDR2 SVGEGT. The CDR3 sequence is CASSYSMVTGVSNQPQHF. The CDR3 nucleotides read TGTGCCAGCAGTTACTCGATGGTTACAGGGGTTAGCAATCAGCCCCAGCATTTT.

This clonotype was detected a few times. CDR3 residues: CSARDRGSRVNSPLHF. CDR3 sequence (DNA): TGCAGTGCTAGAGATCGAGGGTCCAGGGTCAATTCACCCCTCCACTTT. The chain carries TRBV20-1 and TRBJ1-6; a possible D gene is TRBD1 (5 bases). V lost 0 bases and J 7 bases, leaving 16 bases between the germline ends. This CDR3 contains 16 residues. Per the germline V gene, CDR1 is DFQATT and CDR2 is SNEGSKA (reference sequence).

This clonotype was found many times. This chain uses TRBV5-5 with TRBJ1-5, with D possibly matching TRBD1 (5 bases). The CDR3 has 18 residues. Trimming stripped 0 bases from V and 7 bases from J, with 23 bases between. Per the germline V gene, CDR1 is SGHKS and CDR2 is YYEKEE (reference sequence). The CDR3 region has the DNA TGTGCCAGCAGCTTGGCTCCACCAGGGAGCGGCCGTAGACAGCCCCAGCATTTT. Amino acid sequence: CASSLAPPGSGRRQPQHF.

Here the CDR3 reads CASSGVGTPTYNEQFF. CDR3 nucleotide sequence: TGTGCCAGCAGCGGAGTAGGGACTCCTACTTACAATGAGCAGTTCTTC. The chain recombines TRBV7-6 with TRBJ2-1; a possible D gene is TRBD2 (6 bases). Per the germline V gene, CDR1 is SGHVS and CDR2 is FNYEAQ. This CDR3 comprises 16 residues. The germline V and J ends were trimmed by 5 bases and 4 bases, with 18 bases remaining between them.

J is TRBJ2-7 and V is TRBV20-1; perhaps TRBD2 as D (6 bases). Trimming removed 3 bases at V and 2 bases at J, with 14 bases between. The germline CDR1 and CDR2 sequences are DFQATT and SNEGSKA (reference sequence). The CDR3 is 14 amino acids. The CDR3 spells CSASAGLPPYEQYF. The CDR3, as DNA: TGCAGTGCTAGTGCGGGACTGCCCCCCTACGAGCAGTACTTC.

V usage is TRBV24-1 and J usage is TRBJ2-4; TRBD1 aligns across 9 bases. CDR1 and CDR2 (germline): KGHDR, SFDVKD. J was trimmed by 4 bases and V by 2 bases; bases with no gene match: 5. This CDR3 has 16 amino acids. The CDR3: CATSDSMGQGKNIQYF. The CDR3 DNA sequence: TGTGCCACCAGTGATTCCATGGGACAGGGAAAAAACATTCAGTACTTC.

The sample holds many counts of this clonotype. The chain is built from TRBV29-1 and TRBJ2-7; either TRBD1 or TRBD2 may fit D (5 bases each). CDR1 SQVTM and CDR2 ANQGSEA come from the germline V gene. This CDR3 comprises 14 residues. The germline V and J ends were trimmed by 3 bases and 3 bases, with 15 bases remaining between them. The DNA for the CDR3 is TGCAGCGTTGAGGTGGGGGAACAGAACTACGAGCAGTACTTC. Protein product: CSVEVGEQNYEQYF.

This clonotype was seen only a few times. This chain connects TRBV28 to TRBJ1-1; the D is unclear. The CDR3 is 13 residues long. Between the trimmed V and J ends, which lost 3 bases and 4 bases, there was a span of 9 bases. Germline CDR1 MDHEN, CDR2 SYDVKM. CDR3 region: CASSFGLSTEAFF. The DNA of the CDR3 is TGTGCCAGCAGTTTCGGGTTGAGCACTGAAGCTTTCTTT.

The V call is TRBV20-1, the J call TRBJ2-6; unclear D gene. This CDR3 contains 16 residues. Germline V gene data show CDR1 as DFQATT and CDR2 as SNEGSKA (reference sequence). V lost 3 bases to trimming and J lost 1 base, with 13 bases between them. DNA for the CDR3: TGCAGTGCTAGTAAGGGCGGTTGGTCTGGGGCCAACGTCCTGACTTTC. Translated: CSASKGGWSGANVLTF.

This chain uses TRBV6-2 or TRBV6-3 with TRBJ2-1; 13 positions agree with TRBD2. Germline CDR1 reads MNHEY; CDR2 reads SVGEGT. V lost 7 bases and J lost 3; bases outside the gene matches: 15. CDR3 length: 19 amino acids. The CDR3 DNA sequence: TGTGCCAGCATCCACCGGGCACTAGCGGGGGGGCCCCACTACAATGAGCAGTTCTTC. Translating it yields CASIHRALAGGPHYNEQFF.

This clonotype turned up a few times. The rearrangement joins TRBV3-1 to TRBJ2-1; 9 nucleotides agree with TRBD2. CDR1 and CDR2 (germline): LGHDT, YNNKEL (reference sequence). The CDR3 is made up of 14 amino acids. J lost 9 bases, V lost 1 base, and 4 bases had no gene match. CDR3 amino acids: CASSQAGSGSEQFF. The CDR3 bases are TGTGCCAGCAGCCAAGCGGGTAGCGGGAGTGAGCAGTTCTTC.